These T cell receptor beta chains were read from a single sample in a study of Ad26.COV2.S vaccination and SARS-CoV-2 variants. Clones were read by immunoSEQ multiplex PCR, and TCRdb kept only the in-frame ones, dropping some. The table includes fewer than 400,000 clones, roughly nine tenths detected once. The sample here was peripheral blood, taken in a trial of Ad26.COV2.S vaccine versus placebo. These receptors came from a person aged 18-60 years who received the Ad26.COV2.S COVID-19 vaccine or a placebo. Each CDR3 is given with its conserved first and last residue. A D gene is named only where the DNA matches it firmly. Size values are once, few and many counts, or a class for expanded clones, and some rows have none.

J | D | V | size | CDR3 | DNA
TRBJ1-1 | - | TRBV10-2 | - | CASRAGGGGTEAFF | TGCGCCAGTCGGGCGGGAGGCGGGGGCACTGAAGCTTTCTTT
TRBJ2-2 | - | TRBV20-1 | - | CSASAYRENTGELFF | TGCAGTGCTAGTGCTTACAGGGAGAACACCGGGGAGCTGTTTTTT
TRBJ2-5 | - | TRBV11-2 | - | CASSLDLSGFQETQYF | TGTGCCAGCAGCTTAGACCTCTCGGGATTTCAAGAGACCCAGTACTTC
TRBJ2-7 | - | TRBV28 | - | CASSAGRGGGGHYYEQYF | TGTGCCAGCAGTGCCGGCCGGGGCGGAGGGGGCCATTACTACGAGCAGTACTTC
TRBJ2-1 | TRBD1 | TRBV2 | - | CASSPGTGRTNEQFF | TGTGCCAGCAGTCCCGGGACAGGGCGCACCAATGAGCAGTTCTTC
TRBJ1-1 | - | TRBV10-3 | - | CAISLDGYTEAFF | TGTGCCATCAGTTTGGACGGATACACTGAAGCTTTCTTT
TRBJ1-6 | - | TRBV6-5 | - | CATSGVHNSPLHF | TGTGCCACTAGTGGCGTCCATAATTCACCCCTCCACTTT
TRBJ2-3 | - | TRBV5-6 | - | CASTIIFSTDTQYF | TGTGCCAGTACTATAATTTTTAGCACAGATACGCAGTATTTT
TRBJ1-2 | - | TRBV25-1 | - | CASSVGEEIDGYTF | TGTGCCAGCAGTGTAGGGGAAGAGATCGATGGCTACACCTTC
TRBJ2-5 | - | TRBV25-1 | - | CASSGWAEETQYF | TGTGCCAGCAGTGGGTGGGCTGAAGAGACCCAGTACTTC
TRBJ1-4 | - | TRBV6-5 | - | CASSYEGGGEKLFF | TGTGCCAGCAGTTACGAGGGAGGGGGTGAAAAACTGTTTTTT
TRBJ1-6 | - | TRBV7-2 | - | CAILGRSSYNSPLHF | TGTGCCATACTAGGGCGTAGCTCCTATAATTCACCCCTCCACTTT
TRBJ2-1 | TRBD2 | TRBV19 | once | CASRPGGASYNEQFF | TGTGCCAGTAGACCGGGGGGGGCGTCCTACAATGAGCAGTTCTTC
TRBJ1-1 | - | TRBV3-1/TRBV3-2 | - | CASSQGSREAFF | TGTGCCAGCAGCCAAGGTTCGCGTGAAGCTTTCTTT
TRBJ1-3 | - | TRBV5-6 | - | CASSLQGSGNTIYF | TGTGCCAGCAGCTTACAAGGGTCTGGAAACACCATATATTTT
TRBJ1-2 | TRBD1 | TRBV4-1 | few | CASSQVGRGEGYTF | TGCGCCAGCAGCCAGGTTGGCAGGGGGGAAGGCTACACCTTC
TRBJ1-2 | - | TRBV3-1/TRBV3-2 | - | CASSQLLGGRGYTF | TGTGCCAGCAGCCAACTCCTCGGGGGTCGAGGCTACACCTTC